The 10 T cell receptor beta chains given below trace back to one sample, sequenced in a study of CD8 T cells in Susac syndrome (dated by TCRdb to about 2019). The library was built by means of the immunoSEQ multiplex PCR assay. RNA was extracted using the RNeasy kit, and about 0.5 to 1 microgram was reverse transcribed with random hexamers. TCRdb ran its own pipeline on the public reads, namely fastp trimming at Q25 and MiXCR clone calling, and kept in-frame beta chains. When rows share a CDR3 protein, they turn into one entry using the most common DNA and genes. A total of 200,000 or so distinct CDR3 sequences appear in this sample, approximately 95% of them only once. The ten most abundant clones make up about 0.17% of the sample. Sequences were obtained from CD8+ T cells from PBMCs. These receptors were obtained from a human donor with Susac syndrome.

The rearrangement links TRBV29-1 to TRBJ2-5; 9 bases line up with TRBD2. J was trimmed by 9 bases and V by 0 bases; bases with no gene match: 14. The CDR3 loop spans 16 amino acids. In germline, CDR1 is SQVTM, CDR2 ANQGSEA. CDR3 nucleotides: TGCAGCGTTGAAGATCACGCTAGCGGGATCTCATCGGCCCAGTACTTC. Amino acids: CSVEDHASGISSAQYF.

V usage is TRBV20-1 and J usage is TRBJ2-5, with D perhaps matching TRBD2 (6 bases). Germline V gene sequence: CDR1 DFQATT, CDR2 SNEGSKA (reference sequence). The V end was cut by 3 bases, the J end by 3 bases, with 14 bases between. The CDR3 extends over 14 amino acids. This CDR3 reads CSARGDLRKETQYF. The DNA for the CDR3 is TGCAGTGCTAGGGGGGACTTGAGAAAAGAGACCCAGTACTTC.

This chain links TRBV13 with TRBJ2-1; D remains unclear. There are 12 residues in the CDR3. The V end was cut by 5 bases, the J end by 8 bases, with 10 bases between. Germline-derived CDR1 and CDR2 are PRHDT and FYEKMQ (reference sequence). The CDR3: CASSVHSDEQFF. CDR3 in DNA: TGTGCCAGCAGCGTACACAGTGATGAGCAGTTCTTC.

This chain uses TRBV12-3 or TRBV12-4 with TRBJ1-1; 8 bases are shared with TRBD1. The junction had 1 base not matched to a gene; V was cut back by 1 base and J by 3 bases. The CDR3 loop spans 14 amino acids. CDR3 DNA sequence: TGTGCCAGCAGTTTAGAGGGACAGGACACTGAAGCTTTCTTT. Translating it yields CASSLEGQDTEAFF.

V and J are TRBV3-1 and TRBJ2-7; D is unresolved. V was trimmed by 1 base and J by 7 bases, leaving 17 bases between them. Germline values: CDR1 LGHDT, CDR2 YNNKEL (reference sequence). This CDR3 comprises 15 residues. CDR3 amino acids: CASSQAQGGQEEQYF. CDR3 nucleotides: TGTGCCAGCAGCCAAGCCCAAGGTGGGCAGGAGGAGCAGTACTTC.

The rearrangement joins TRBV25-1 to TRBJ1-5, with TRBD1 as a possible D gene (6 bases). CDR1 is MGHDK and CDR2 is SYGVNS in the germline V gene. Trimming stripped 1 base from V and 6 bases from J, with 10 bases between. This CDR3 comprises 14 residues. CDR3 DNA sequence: TGTGCCAGCAGTGAATGGGGGGCAGGTCAGCCCCAGCATTTT. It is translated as CASSEWGAGQPQHF.

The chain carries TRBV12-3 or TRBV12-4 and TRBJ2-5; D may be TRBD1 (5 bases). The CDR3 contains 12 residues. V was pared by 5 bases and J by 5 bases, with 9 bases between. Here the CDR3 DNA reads TGTGCCAGCAGTCCACAGGTGGAGACCCAGTACTTC. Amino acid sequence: CASSPQVETQYF.

CDR3 in amino acids: CSARGQEAAGNQPQHF. Written as DNA, the CDR3 is TGCAGTGCTCGAGGACAGGAGGCTGCGGGCAATCAGCCCCAGCATTTT. This chain joins TRBV20-1 and TRBJ1-5; 7 positions match TRBD1. V gave up 5 bases and J gave up 2 bases; unmatched junction bases: 12. The germline V gene encodes CDR1 DFQATT and CDR2 SNEGSKA (reference sequence). This CDR3 spans 16 amino acids.

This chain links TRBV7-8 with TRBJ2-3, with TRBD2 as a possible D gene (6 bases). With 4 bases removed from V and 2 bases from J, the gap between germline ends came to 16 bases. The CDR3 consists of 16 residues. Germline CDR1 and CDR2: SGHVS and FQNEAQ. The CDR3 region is CASSSRPGLLTDTQYF. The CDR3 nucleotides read TGTGCCAGCAGCTCGCGACCGGGACTTCTCACAGATACGCAGTATTTT.

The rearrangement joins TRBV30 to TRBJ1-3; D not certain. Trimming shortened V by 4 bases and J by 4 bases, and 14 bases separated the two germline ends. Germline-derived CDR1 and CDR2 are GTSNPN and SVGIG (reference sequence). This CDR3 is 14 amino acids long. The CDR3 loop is CAWIGRNLGNTIYF. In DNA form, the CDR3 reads TGTGCCTGGATTGGTAGAAACCTCGGAAACACCATATATTTT.